One and the same sample provided the 16 T cell receptor beta chains below, sequenced in a study of T cell responses to AZD1222 COVID-19 vaccine. The method was immunoSEQ multiplex PCR; TCRdb's version includes in-frame clones alone and lacks a portion of them. Altogether 200,000 or so clones are present, almost 95% being singletons, with the ten largest covering under 11%. The sequencing here drew on peripheral blood, taken on day 0 of AZD1222 vaccination. These receptors originate from an adult in good health.

The rearrangement joins TRBV19 to TRBJ1-1; no definite D call. V was cut by 10 bases and J by 4 bases, with 19 bases left in between. Germline V CDR1 and CDR2: LNHDA, SQIVND (reference sequence). The CDR3 consists of 14 residues. The CDR3 region is CATSLGNRLTEAFF. Written as DNA, the CDR3 is TGTGCCACCTCCTTGGGAAATCGGCTCACTGAAGCTTTCTTT.

V gene TRBV6-2 or TRBV6-3 combines with J gene TRBJ2-1; unclear D gene. Germline lookup yields CDR1 MNHEY and CDR2 SVGEGT. V dropped 6 bases and J dropped 8 bases, with 8 bases sitting between them. The CDR3 totals 11 residues. The CDR3 coding sequence is TGTGCCAGCAGCCCCAGTTATGAGCAGTTCTTC. It codes for CASSPSYEQFF.

With respect to this clone: Different DNA sequences within this sample yield the same CDR3. Here the CDR3 reads CAWTLNTEAFF. CDR3 DNA sequence: TGTGCCTGGACTTTGAACACTGAAGCTTTCTTT. V and J are TRBV30 and TRBJ1-1; D gene unclear. CDR3 length: 11 amino acids. The germline V gene has CDR1 GTSNPN and CDR2 SVGIG (reference sequence). V was clipped by 4 bases and J by 0 bases, with 3 bases between them.

The sample holds a few counts of this clone. This chain uses TRBV5-6 with TRBJ1-2; no clear D. The length of the CDR3 is 11 residues. The germline gives CDR1 SGHDT, CDR2 YYEEEE. The V and J ends lost 1 base and 5 bases respectively, with 3 bases between them. The CDR3 spells CASSLSYGYTF. The CDR3 DNA is TGTGCCAGCAGCTTGAGTTATGGCTACACCTTC.

The rearrangement joins TRBV18 to TRBJ1-2, with 9 bases that match TRBD1. With 4 bases clipped from V and 6 bases from J, the junction kept 6 bases outside the gene matches. This CDR3 comprises 14 residues. Germline CDR1 is KGHSH and CDR2 is LQKENI. CDR3 sequence: CASSLLRTGDGYTF. In DNA, the CDR3 is TGTGCCAGCTCACTCCTCCGGACAGGGGATGGCTACACCTTC.

This chain uses TRBV19 with TRBJ1-3; D remains unclear. The CDR3 is 13 amino acids. Per germline, CDR1 LNHDA and CDR2 SQIVND (reference sequence). V lost 5 bases and J lost 4, with 9 bases in between. The CDR3, as DNA: TGTGCCAGTAGTCCTGGGCCCGGAAACACCATATATTTT. Translation: CASSPGPGNTIYF.

V is TRBV15 and J is TRBJ1-4; maybe TRBD1 (5 bases). V lost 2 bases and J lost 3, with 10 bases in between. The germline V gene has CDR1 LNHNV and CDR2 YYDKDF (reference sequence). This CDR3 has 15 amino acids. As DNA, the CDR3 is TGTGCCACCAGCAGACCTGGGACGGCTAATGAAAAACTGTTTTTT. Its translation: CATSRPGTANEKLFF. The variable domain in full, completed from reference TRBV15 and TRBJ1-4, reads DAMVIQNPRYQVTQFGKPVTLSCSQTLNHNVMYWYQQKSSQAPKLLFHYYDKDFNNEADTPDNFQSRRPNTSFCFLDIRSPGLGDTAMYLCATSRPGTANEKLFFGSGTQLSVL.

The gene calls are TRBV10-2 and TRBJ2-4, with D possibly matching TRBD2 (5 bases). From germline, CDR1 is WSHSY and CDR2 SAAADI. Trimming removed 6 bases from V and 8 bases from J, with 14 bases in between. CDR3 length: 13 residues. In DNA, the CDR3 is TGCGCCAGCAGGACGAGCTCCGGGGACATTCAGTACTTC. Translating gives CASRTSSGDIQYF.

The rearrangement links TRBV7-3 to TRBJ1-2, with a tentative D call TRBD1 (5 bases). CDR1 is SGHTA and CDR2 is FQGTGA in the germline V gene. The CDR3 is 13 residues long. The ends were cut back, 5 bases at V and 6 bases at J, with 13 bases in the middle. The CDR3 coding sequence is TGTGCCAGCAGCCCCCGTAGGGGCGATGGCTACACCTTC. The encoded protein is CASSPRRGDGYTF.

V gene TRBV28 combines with J gene TRBJ2-1; 8 positions match TRBD1. Looked up from germline, CDR1 is MDHEN and CDR2 is SYDVKM. J gave up 9 bases and V 7 bases, and 14 bases lay outside the gene matches. The CDR3 length is 15 residues. The CDR3 DNA sequence: TGTGCCAGCATCCTTTATATTTCAGGGGGCTCTGAGCAGTTCTTC. Encoded protein: CASILYISGGSEQFF.

Turning to this clone: The same CDR3 is also encoded by other DNA sequences in this sample. The J gene is TRBJ1-1, the V gene TRBV20-1; no clear D. The CDR3 consists of 13 residues. Trimming removed 3 bases from V and 1 base from J, with 9 bases in between. The V gene's germline CDR1 is DFQATT and CDR2 SNEGSKA (reference sequence). In nucleotides, the CDR3 is TGCAGTGCTAGTAATTCGGGGAACACTGAAGCTTTCTTT. Translation: CSASNSGNTEAFF.

In nucleotides, the CDR3 is TGTGCCAGCAGTATTACAGGGTTTGGCTACACCTTC. As protein: CASSITGFGYTF. The rearrangement uses TRBV6-5 and TRBJ1-2, with D possibly TRBD1 on 6 matching bases. V lost 5 bases and J 7 bases, leaving 11 bases between the germline ends. There are 12 residues in the CDR3. Germline CDR1 reads MNHEY; CDR2 reads SVGAGI.

The chain joins TRBV2 to TRBJ2-3; 8 nucleotides line up with TRBD2. V lost 3 bases, J lost 4 bases, and 3 bases stayed unmatched. This CDR3 is built from 14 residues. Looked up from germline, CDR1 is SNHLY and CDR2 is FYNNEI. The CDR3 region has the DNA TGTGCCAGCAGTGAGGCGGGAGGCCCAGATACGCAGTATTTT. It codes for CASSEAGGPDTQYF.

The chain recombines TRBV6-5 with TRBJ1-1, with D maybe TRBD1 (6 bases). The CDR3 totals 12 residues. Germline CDR1 and CDR2: MNHEY and SVGAGI. V lost 8 bases and J lost 3, with 10 bases in between. CDR3 protein: CASGGRDTEAFF. CDR3 sequence (DNA): TGTGCCAGCGGGGGGCGCGACACTGAAGCTTTCTTT.

This chain connects TRBV6-1 to TRBJ1-2; TRBD1 is a possible D gene (5 bases). Germline V gene sequence: CDR1 MNHNS, CDR2 SASEGT. The CDR3 sequence is 14 residues long. The V end lost 6 bases, the J end lost 4 bases, and 15 bases lay between the germline ends. The CDR3 DNA reads TGTGCCAGCAGGAGCCGGGACGAGGTCTATGGCTACACCTTC. Encoded protein: CASRSRDEVYGYTF.

The rearrangement uses TRBV4-3 and TRBJ2-1; 7 bases align to TRBD2. Germline-derived CDR1 and CDR2 are LGHNA and YSLEER. Trimming removed 4 bases from V and 3 bases from J; junction bases left unmatched: 12. CDR3 length equals 17 residues. The CDR3 sequence: CASSLSLRLALYNEQFF. The CDR3 DNA reads TGCGCCAGCAGCCTGAGTTTGCGACTAGCTCTCTACAATGAGCAGTTCTTC.